This T cell receptor beta chain came from a study of regulatory T cells in long-lasting Graves disease. Study findings and constraints: Persistent Graves' cases showed lower TCR diversity than newly diagnosed cases.

J gave up 6 bases and V 4 bases, and 15 bases lay outside the gene matches. The CDR3 is 17 amino acids. Germline lookup yields CDR1 SNHLY and CDR2 FYNNEI. Time point indicated: newly diagnosed GD, antithyroid drugs for less than 3 months. Preparation of the TCR library used RNA extracted from PBMCs. CDR3 regions were amplified by Arm-PCR using iRepertoire HTBI primers to build TCR beta libraries. MiXCR, applied by TCRdb to the multiplex PCR reads, yields one record per CDR3 protein. The sample lists roughly 420,000 distinct CDR3 sequences, around 17% occurring once. About this clonotype: The antigen is undetermined.

The data also belong to a second study, concerning T cells in Graves' hyperthyroidism and ophthalmopathy.

The input for sequencing was peripheral blood mononuclear cells (PBMCs), taken at new diagnosis, from a patient treated with antithyroid drugs. This chain uses TRBV2 with TRBJ1-5; 7 bases fit TRBD1. The source of this sequence is a woman aged 18-30 years with Graves disease. The CDR3 DNA reads TGTGCCAGCAGTGCCCAACGGGGGGCCAGGGGGACTCAGCCCCAGCATTTT. This gives the protein CASSAQRGARGTQPQHF.